The 13 T cell receptor delta chains presented below share a single source sample, sequenced in a study of gamma-delta chains in newborns, infants, children. TCRdb re-called the reads with CATT. The table includes about 11,000 delta-chain clones, approximately 10% detected once. The sample was blood. The origin of the receptors is a child who was a newborn, infant or young child, either healthy, febrile or measles-vaccinated (not recorded which).

This clone was seen more than once but under ten times. The rearrangement joins TRDV2 to TRDJ3; 10 bases are a match to TRDD3. The J segment lost 1 base and the V segment lost 0 bases, leaving 5 bases of the junction unmatched. The V gene's germline CDR1 is GEAIGNYY and CDR2 EKD. The CDR3 loop spans 19 amino acids. CDR3 nucleotide sequence: TGTGCCTGTGACACCCTTCTGGGGGATATGTCCTGGGACACCCGACAGATGTTTTTC. Translation gives CACDTLLGDMSWDTRQMFF.

To note about this clone: A single base separates this from a much larger clone, so it may be a read error. Other nucleotide sequences from this sample produce the same CDR3. The chain carries TRDV2 and TRDJ1; 9 nucleotides line up with TRDD3. Trimming cost V 7 bases and J 0 bases; bases outside gene matches: 11. This CDR3 has 16 residues. The germline V gene has CDR1 GEAIGNYY and CDR2 EKD. For the CDR3, the DNA is TGTGCCTGCGACGTACTGGGGGACCGGTACACCGATAAACTCATCTTT. Its protein product is CACDVLGDRYTDKLIF.

V and J are TRDV3 and TRDJ1; 7 bases fit TRDD3. Losses at the gene ends were 4 bases for V and 0 bases for J; bases not matched to a gene: 8. CDR1 is TVYSNPD and CDR2 is GDNSRS in the germline V gene (reference sequence). CDR3 length: 14 residues. The CDR3 coding sequence is TGTGCCTATCTGGGGGTTCCATACACCGATAAACTCATCTTT. Translation: CAYLGVPYTDKLIF.

This chain links TRDV2 with TRDJ2; 9 nucleotides line up with TRDD3. CDR3 length: 15 amino acids. J gave up 0 bases and V 3 bases, and 1 base lay outside the gene matches. Germline V lookup: CDR1 GEAIGNYY, CDR2 EKD. The CDR3 DNA follows: TGTGCCTGTGACTACTGGGGGACTTTGACAGCACAACTCTTCTTT. It is translated as CACDYWGTLTAQLFF.

Within the sample, this clone is medium-sized (0.01 to 0.1%). At one end the junction does not follow the germline gene, possibly because of a read error. The chain links TRDV2 to TRDJ1; TRDD3 matches at 12 bases. The CDR3 is made up of 18 amino acids. Germline assignment: CDR1 GEAIGNYY and CDR2 EKD. The CDR3: CACDTVAGGYERTHKLIF. The CDR3 DNA reads TGTGCCTGTGACACCGTGGCTGGGGGATACGAGCGCACCCATAAACTCATCTTT.

The table lists this clone with a few counts. This chain uses TRDV2 with TRDJ3, with D perhaps matching TRDD3 (6 bases). Germline CDR1 is GEAIGNYY and CDR2 is EKD. The CDR3 has 19 residues. The V and J ends lost 0 bases and 0 bases respectively, with 14 bases between them. The CDR3 DNA sequence: TGTGCCTGTGACACCTGGGGGGTCCATAGCTCCTGGGACACCCGACAGATGTTTTTC. It translates to CACDTWGVHSSWDTRQMFF.

V usage is TRDV2 and J usage is TRDJ1, with D maybe TRDD3 (5 bases). The CDR3 runs to 17 residues. Between the trimmed V and J ends, which lost 1 base and 0 bases, there was a span of 17 bases. CDR1 is GEAIGNYY, CDR2 EKD, per germline. This CDR3 reads CACDTITGPKYTDKLIF. The DNA of the CDR3 is TGTGCCTGTGACACAATTACTGGTCCCAAGTACACCGATAAACTCATCTTT.

The chain couples TRDV2 to TRDJ1, with TRDD3 matching over 7 bases. In germline, CDR1 is GEAIGNYY, CDR2 EKD. There are 15 residues in the CDR3. V was clipped by 1 base and J by 4 bases; unmatched bases: 8. The CDR3 DNA is TGTGCCTGTGACACGGTAGGGATACAAGGCGATAAACTCATCTTT. Translating it yields CACDTVGIQGDKLIF.

This clone was seen more than once but under ten times. The chain couples TRDV2 to TRDJ1, with TRDD3 matching 10 bases. From germline, CDR1 is GEAIGNYY and CDR2 EKD. This CDR3 region has 19 residues. J was trimmed by 0 bases and V by 3 bases; bases with no gene match: 15. CDR3 loop: CACDPFGRLGDGYTDKLIF. The CDR3 DNA reads as TGTGCCTGTGACCCTTTCGGGAGACTGGGGGATGGGTACACCGATAAACTCATCTTT.

This clone was seen only a few times. The chain couples TRDV2 to TRDJ1; the D gene is possibly TRDD3 (5 bases). This CDR3 spans 16 amino acids. Trimming left V 0 bases short and J 2 bases short, with 15 bases between. Looked up from germline, CDR1 is GEAIGNYY and CDR2 is EKD. The CDR3, as DNA: TGTGCCTGTGACACCGTGGTGGGGAGGGGAACCGATAAACTCATCTTT. It translates to CACDTVVGRGTDKLIF.

V usage is TRDV2 and J usage is TRDJ2; 9 nucleotides line up with TRDD3. V gave up 7 bases and J gave up 4 bases; unmatched junction bases: 9. CDR1 and CDR2 (germline): GEAIGNYY, EKD. The CDR3 loop spans 15 amino acids. The CDR3 bases are TGTGCCTGGAGGGGGGGATACACCCCGACAGCACAACTCTTCTTT. It codes for CAWRGGYTPTAQLFF.

The chain combines TRDV2 with TRDJ1; 7 bases line up with TRDD3. The V gene's germline CDR1 is GEAIGNYY and CDR2 EKD. Losses at the gene ends were 0 bases for V and 8 bases for J; bases not matched to a gene: 17. The CDR3 covers 17 residues. In nucleotides, the CDR3 is TGTGCCTGTGACACCGTAAGTACTGGGGATGCGAGGTTAAAACTCATCTTT. It specifies CACDTVSTGDARLKLIF.

This clone was seen a few times. A much more abundant neighbour one base away suggests this may be a read error. Other DNA sequences from this sample encode an identical CDR3 as well. CDR3 residues: CACDSGGYASWDTRQMFF. Here the CDR3 DNA reads TGTGCCTGTGACTCTGGGGGATACGCGTCCTGGGACACCCGACAGATGTTTTTC. This chain connects TRDV2 to TRDJ3; TRDD3 matches at 12 bases. CDR1 GEAIGNYY and CDR2 EKD come from the germline V gene. The CDR3 contains 18 residues. The V and J ends lost 3 bases and 1 base, in that order; junction bases with no gene match: 3.